The subject of this entry is one T cell receptor beta chain. Its target is unknown. In germline, CDR1 is MNHNY, CDR2 SVGAGI (reference sequence). This CDR3 contains 15 residues. Trimming shortened V by 7 bases and J by 2 bases, and 17 bases separated the two germline ends. The sample comes from a study of T cell responses to AZD1222 COVID-19 vaccine. Study results and caveats: Only a handful of AZD1222 recipients, more than five in all, had baseline seropositivity. A reported finding is that nearly half of spike-specific TCRs target unmutated variant regions. Donor demographics were predominantly white British with a female majority; clonal diversity may be underestimated.

The assay was immunoSEQ multiplex PCR, and TCRdb's table has in-frame clones only and misses some. The data hold some 120,000 clones, with more than 75% observed a single time. The chain recombines TRBV6-6 with TRBJ1-2; D gene ambiguous. Sequencing used peripheral blood, obtained on day 0 of AZD1222 vaccination. The sequence derives from an adult in good health. CDR3 sequence (DNA): TGTGCCAGCATGAAAGGGCAGACGAGAAACTATGGCTACACCTTC. Amino acids: CASMKGQTRNYGYTF.